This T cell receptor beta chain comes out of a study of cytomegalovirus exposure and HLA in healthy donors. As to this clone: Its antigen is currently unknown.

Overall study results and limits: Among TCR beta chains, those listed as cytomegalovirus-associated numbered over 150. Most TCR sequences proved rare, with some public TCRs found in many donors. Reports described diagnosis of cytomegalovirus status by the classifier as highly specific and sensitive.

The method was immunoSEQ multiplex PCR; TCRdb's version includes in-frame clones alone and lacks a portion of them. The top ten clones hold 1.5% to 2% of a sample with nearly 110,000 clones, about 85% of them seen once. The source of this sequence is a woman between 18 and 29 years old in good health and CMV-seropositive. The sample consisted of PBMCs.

CDR3 sequence reads: CATQQGANTGELFF. The CDR3 DNA sequence: TGTGCCACCCAACAGGGGGCGAACACCGGGGAGCTGTTTTTT. The chain employs TRBV6-6 and TRBJ2-2; 8 nucleotides line up with TRBD1. With 10 bases clipped from V and 0 bases from J, the junction kept 4 bases outside the gene matches. The CDR3 runs to 14 residues. CDR1 and CDR2 (germline): MNHNY, SVGAGI (reference sequence).